This TCR beta chain was identified in a study of blood T cell repertoires in COVID-19. Across the study: COVID-19 samples, acute and convalescent, were from the United States, Italy and Spain.

Deletions cut 1 base from V and 2 bases from J, with 11 bases between. CDR1 and CDR2 from the germline V gene are SGHTA and FQGNSA. The CDR3 is 15 amino acids. The assay was immunoSEQ multiplex PCR, and TCRdb's table has in-frame clones only and misses some. Of about 170,000 clones in the sample, around 86% were seen once. V gene TRBV7-2 combines with J gene TRBJ1-2; D not certain. Sequenced sample: peripheral blood. The TCR comes from a woman aged 80 or over in a cohort sampled during active or convalescent COVID-19. CDR3 sequence: CASSLVGPLNYGYTF. CDR3 nucleotide sequence: TGTGCCAGCAGCTTAGTTGGCCCGCTCAACTATGGCTACACCTTC.